This T cell receptor beta chain stems from a study of T cell responses to AZD1222 COVID-19 vaccine. Some clones are missing from TCRdb's copy, which holds only in-frame ones; the method was immunoSEQ multiplex PCR. Altogether about 83,000 clones are present, approximately 87% being singletons, with the ten largest covering around 5.1%. Overall study results and limits: Across the whole spike, CD4 TCRs peaked at regions 160-218 and 743-854. Most donors were white British and more were female, and clonal diversity was possibly underestimated. Variant regions that are unmutated are reportedly the target of nearly half of spike-specific TCRs. At baseline, just 6 or 7 AZD1222 recipients tested seropositive.

Notes on this clone: What it binds is unknown.

The CDR3 extends over 14 amino acids. V shed 5 bases, J shed 8 bases, and the junction held 5 bases outside the gene matches. Germline V gene data show CDR1 as SGHTA and CDR2 as FQGNSA. Sequences were derived from peripheral blood, sampled on day 0 of MenACWY control vaccination. J is TRBJ1-6 and V is TRBV7-2; 8 bases line up with TRBD1. The TCR comes from an adult in good health. For the CDR3, the DNA is TGTGCCAGCAGCCTAGGACAGGGCCATTCACCCCTCCACTTT. Translated: CASSLGQGHSPLHF.